This T cell receptor (beta chain) was found in a study of blood T cell repertoires in COVID-19. The overall study: Samples taken during acute and convalescent COVID-19 were collected in the United States, Italy and Spain. From T cells, B-cell-depleted T cells, or PBMCs came the material, which was cDNA or gDNA.

Original processing methods: The assay estimated nucleated cells by amplifying reference gene primers. Produced via immunoSEQ multiplex PCR; TCRdb's table is partial and in-frame only. V and J calls and clone size follow that table, whereas D and trimming were derived from the DNA. The table lists under 300,000 clones, 85% to 90% of them singletons, with 5.5% to 8% in the top ten. Germline CDR1 MNHEY, CDR2 SMNVEV (reference sequence). Trimming took 1 base from V and 8 from J; bases not matched to a gene: 9. This CDR3 contains 15 residues. The J gene is TRBJ1-1, the V gene TRBV27; 8 bases fit TRBD1. Sequencing used peripheral blood. This TCR was sampled from a man aged 60-69 years with acute or convalescent COVID-19. In DNA, the CDR3 is TGTGCCAGCAGTTTATGGACAGGGAGGGTTGGGGAAGCTTTCTTT. This translates into CASSLWTGRVGEAFF.